The clone carrying this T cell receptor (beta chain) was recorded at least ten times. Its specificity is unknown. The record originates from a study of T cell repertoires in cytomegalovirus infection. Study results and limitations: The cumulative frequency of public TCR beta families identified carriers of CMV plus the relevant HLA.

Germline assignment: CDR1 SGHVS and CDR2 FNYEAQ. The junction had 9 bases not matched to a gene; V was cut back by 5 bases and J by 2 bases. CDR3 length: 16 amino acids. Each CDR3 protein gets one entry after TCRdb re-called the reads with MiXCR. Of about a million distinct CDR3 sequences in the sample, around 30% were seen once. The sequenced sample was cultured CD8+ T cells from PBMCs, obtained from culture after CMV antigen stimulation. The genes are TRBV7-6 and TRBJ2-1; 7 bases match TRBD2. The receptor comes from a human donor in good health (CMV status not recorded). Some clones in this sample may be carry-over from other donors' samples. CDR3 coding DNA: TGTGCCAGCAGCCCCCCCTCGGCGGGGGCCTACAATGAGCAGTTCTTC. Its translation: CASSPPSAGAYNEQFF.